Described below is a single T cell receptor beta chain sequence and its context. The record originates from a study of blood T cell repertoires in COVID-19. Overall study context: Collection of acute and convalescent COVID-19 samples took place in the United States, Italy and Spain. In each case, the material was cDNA or gDNA derived from T cells, B-cell-depleted T cells, or PBMCs.

Authors' data handling: Amplification with reference gene primers provided the estimates of nucleated cell counts. Assay used: immunoSEQ multiplex PCR; TCRdb lists only in-frame clones, some missing. That table is the source of V, J and clone size, and D and trimming were worked out from the DNA. Here the sample spans about 140,000 clones, over 70% being singletons. Germline V lookup: CDR1 MNHEY, CDR2 SMNVEV (reference sequence). Trimming left V 3 bases short and J 4 bases short, with 3 bases between. This CDR3 is built from 12 residues. The chain joins TRBV27 to TRBJ1-4; D is unresolved. The TCR was taken from a man aged 45-60 years with active or convalescent COVID-19. Sequenced: peripheral blood. CDR3 nucleotide sequence: TGTGCCAGCAGTTTCCTTAATGAAAAACTGTTTTTT. It codes for CASSFLNEKLFF.